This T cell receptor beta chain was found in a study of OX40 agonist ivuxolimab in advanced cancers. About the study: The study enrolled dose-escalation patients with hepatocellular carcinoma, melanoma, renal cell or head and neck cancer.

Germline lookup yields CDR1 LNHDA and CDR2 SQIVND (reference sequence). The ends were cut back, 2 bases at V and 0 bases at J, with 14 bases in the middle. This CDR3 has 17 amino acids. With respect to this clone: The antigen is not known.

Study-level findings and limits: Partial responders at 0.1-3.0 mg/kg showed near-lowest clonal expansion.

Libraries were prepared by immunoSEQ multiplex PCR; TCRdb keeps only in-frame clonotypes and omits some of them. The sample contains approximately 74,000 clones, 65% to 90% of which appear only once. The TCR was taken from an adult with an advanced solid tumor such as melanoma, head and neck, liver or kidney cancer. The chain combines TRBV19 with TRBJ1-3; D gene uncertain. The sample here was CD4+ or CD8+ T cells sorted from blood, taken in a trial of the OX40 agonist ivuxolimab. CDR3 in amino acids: CASSIRTPGSSGNTIYF. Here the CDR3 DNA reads TGTGCCAGTAGTATAAGGACGCCTGGAAGCTCTGGAAACACCATATATTTT.